This T cell receptor (beta chain) was found in a study of shared clonotypes between healthy human individuals. The study's findings and limits: Non-shared clonotypes were found to have lower generation probabilities than the clonotypes that were shared by all four of the sorted-subset donors. Larger estimated richness was generally seen in naive subsets than in memory subsets.

About this clone itself: What it binds is unknown.

The table came from immunoSEQ multiplex PCR; TCRdb's copy has only in-frame clones and leaves some out. The sample contains some 1 million clones, more than 65% of which appear only once. V gave up 7 bases and J gave up 4 bases, with 14 bases separating them. Germline-derived CDR1 and CDR2 are MNHNS and SASEGT. The CDR3 covers 13 residues. The rearrangement joins TRBV6-1 to TRBJ2-7; D gene uncertain. The specimen sequenced was memory CD4+ T cells sorted from blood. Indicated subset: CD45RA-negative fraction. The source of this sequence is a man aged 18 to 29 in good health. The DNA for the CDR3 is TGTGCCAGCACCTTCCGGACCGAATACGAGCAGTACTTC. As protein: CASTFRTEYEQYF.